This TCR beta chain emerged from a study of blood T cell repertoires in COVID-19. Whole-study context: The study drew acute and convalescent COVID-19 samples from the United States, Italy and Spain. PBMCs, B-cell-depleted T cells, or T cells were the source of the cDNA or gDNA that made up the material.

The germline V and J ends were trimmed by 2 bases and 2 bases, with 9 bases remaining between them. Germline V CDR1 and CDR2: MNHNY, SVGAGI (reference sequence). The CDR3 is 14 amino acids. Original methodology: For nucleated cells, counts were estimated from reference gene primer amplification. TCRdb's copy holds only in-frame clones and misses some; the assay was immunoSEQ multiplex PCR. That table is the source of V, J and clone size, and D and trimming were worked out from the DNA. The sample shows some 190,000 clones, about 90% of them seen only once. Only one count was recorded for this clone. The receptor's source is a man younger than 35 with active or convalescent COVID-19. The chain joins TRBV6-6 to TRBJ2-5, with D possibly matching TRBD2 (7 bases). Sequenced input: peripheral blood. CDR3 DNA sequence: TGTGCCAGCAGTTACGCGGGGGCTCAAGAGACCCAGTACTTC. This encodes CASSYAGAQETQYF.